This TCR beta chain was sequenced for a study of patients with pleural tuberculosis. Trimming removed 6 bases at V and 6 bases at J, with 18 bases between. The CDR3 sequence is 14 residues long. Germline lookup yields CDR1 MDHEN and CDR2 SYDVKM. TCRdb independently ran MiXCR on the reads; one entry per CDR3 protein. The sample carries under 55,000 distinct CDR3 sequences, approximately 7.9% recorded once. This receptor was identified in a human donor with pleural tuberculosis. The rearrangement uses TRBV28 and TRBJ2-7, with D tentatively TRBD1 (5 bases). As DNA, the CDR3 is TGTGCCAGCAGCACCAGTGCCAGAAGGGGCGAGCAGTACGTC. This encodes CASSTSARRGEQYV.